What follows are 19 T cell receptor beta chains derived from one specimen sequenced in a study of OX40 agonist ivuxolimab in advanced cancers. Here immunoSEQ multiplex PCR was the method, and the copy in TCRdb shows in-frame clones only, minus some. The sample carries about 88,000 clones, about 86% recorded once. The source was CD4+ or CD8+ T cells sorted from blood, collected in a trial of the OX40 agonist ivuxolimab. The source is an adult with an advanced solid tumor such as melanoma, head and neck, liver or kidney cancer.

Only a few counts were recorded for this clone. The V gene is TRBV7-2, the J gene TRBJ2-7, with TRBD2 matching 9 bases. Germline CDR1 is SGHTA and CDR2 is FQGNSA. This CDR3 comprises 15 residues. V was clipped by 1 base and J by 5 bases; unmatched bases: 6. The CDR3 protein is CASSLVLAGPNEQYF. CDR3 sequence (DNA): TGTGCCAGCAGCTTAGTCCTAGCGGGACCCAACGAGCAGTACTTC.

The chain couples TRBV7-2 to TRBJ2-3, with 8 nucleotides matching TRBD2. This CDR3 comprises 15 residues. The ends lost 5 bases at V and 2 bases at J; junction bases unmatched: 6. Per the germline V gene, CDR1 is SGHTA and CDR2 is FQGNSA. This chain's CDR3 is CASSLTSGPTDTQYF. CDR3 nucleotides: TGTGCCAGCAGCCTTACTAGCGGACCCACAGATACGCAGTATTTT.

This chain joins TRBV7-9 and TRBJ2-3; 8 bases align to TRBD2. Germline V gene data show CDR1 as SEHNR and CDR2 as FQNEAQ (reference sequence). The CDR3 length is 15 residues. With 2 bases clipped from V and 4 bases from J, the junction kept 5 bases outside the gene matches. CDR3 DNA sequence: TGTGCCAGCAGCTTACCCCTCGGGGGGGCAGATACGCAGTATTTT. This codes for CASSLPLGGADTQYF.

For this clone: Within the sample, other DNA sequences also encode this same CDR3. The gene calls are TRBV7-2 and TRBJ2-7; TRBD2 aligns across 9 bases. Per germline, CDR1 SGHTA and CDR2 FQGNSA. The CDR3 loop spans 15 amino acids. The V segment lost 1 base and the J segment 6 bases; nucleotides outside the gene matches: 7. The CDR3 region is CASSLVAGGGLEQYF. CDR3 nucleotide sequence: TGTGCCAGCAGCTTAGTGGCGGGAGGGGGGCTCGAGCAGTACTTC.

This chain links TRBV2 with TRBJ2-5; 7 bases align to TRBD1. The J segment lost 5 bases and the V segment lost 7 bases, leaving 4 bases of the junction unmatched. The germline V gene encodes CDR1 SNHLY and CDR2 FYNNEI. This CDR3 has 12 residues. This CDR3 is CASKGAGETQYF. The CDR3 DNA sequence: TGTGCCAGCAAGGGGGCCGGGGAGACCCAGTACTTC.

The CDR3 is CASSAWTMMNTEAFF. CDR3 DNA: TGCGCCAGCAGCGCCTGGACTATGATGAACACTGAAGCTTTCTTT. J is TRBJ1-1 and V is TRBV5-1; D uncertain. V was pared by 4 bases and J by 0 bases, with 13 bases between. CDR3 length equals 15 residues. The germline V gene encodes CDR1 SGHRS and CDR2 YFSETQ.

CDR3 in amino acids: CASSVTGSSYEQYF. The CDR3 DNA reads TGTGCCAGCAGCGTGACAGGGAGCTCCTACGAGCAGTACTTC. This chain uses TRBV11-2 with TRBJ2-7; 7 bases are shared with TRBD1. The V gene's germline CDR1 is SGHAT and CDR2 FQNNGV. V dropped 5 bases and J dropped 0; count of bases not matched to a gene: 4. This CDR3 is built from 14 residues.

V is TRBV7-2 and J is TRBJ2-7, with 10 bases identical to TRBD1. Germline V gene data show CDR1 as SGHTA and CDR2 as FQGNSA. The ends lost 5 bases at V and 0 bases at J; junction bases unmatched: 1. The length of the CDR3 is 14 residues. CDR3 protein: CASSRDRGSYEQYF. The DNA for the CDR3 is TGTGCCAGCAGCCGGGACAGGGGCTCCTACGAGCAGTACTTC.

This clone was detected only once. The chain is built from TRBV9 and TRBJ1-6; D is uncertain. V was trimmed by 1 base and J by 4 bases, leaving 6 bases between them. Germline loops: CDR1 SGDLS, CDR2 YYNGEE. This CDR3 contains 14 residues. The CDR3 spells CASSVMAYNSPLHF. CDR3 DNA: TGTGCCAGCAGCGTAATGGCTTATAATTCACCCCTCCACTTT.

The genes are TRBV27 and TRBJ1-6; possible D gene TRBD1, 6 bases. The germline V and J ends were trimmed by 6 bases and 0 bases, with 21 bases remaining between them. The CDR3 contains 19 residues. Germline values: CDR1 MNHEY, CDR2 SMNVEV (reference sequence). The CDR3 loop is CASRKGRAQGSSYNSPLHF. In DNA form, the CDR3 reads TGTGCCAGCAGAAAGGGACGGGCGCAGGGGAGCTCCTATAATTCACCCCTCCACTTT.

The chain joins TRBV18 to TRBJ2-7, with TRBD2 matching 9 bases. Losses at the gene ends were 3 bases for V and 5 bases for J; bases not matched to a gene: 11. This CDR3 has 16 amino acids. Germline V gene lookup returns CDR1 KGHSH and CDR2 LQKENI. CDR3 sequence (DNA): TGTGCCAGCTCACCCTCCCTGGCGGGAGGGCCAAACGAGCAGTACTTC. The encoded protein is CASSPSLAGGPNEQYF.

V and J are TRBV4-3 and TRBJ2-4; D is uncertain. Germline assignment: CDR1 LGHNA and CDR2 YSLEER. The CDR3 has 17 residues. Trimming pared 0 bases from V and 0 bases from J, leaving 12 bases between. As DNA, the CDR3 is TGCGCCAGCAGCCAAGAAAGGGTCACCGGAGCCAAAAACATTCAGTACTTC. It translates to CASSQERVTGAKNIQYF.

V and J are TRBV5-1 and TRBJ1-5, with D possibly matching TRBD1 (6 bases). The V end lost 4 bases, the J end lost 3 bases, and 11 bases lay between the germline ends. CDR1 and CDR2 (germline): SGHRS, YFSETQ. The CDR3 sequence is 14 residues long. CDR3 nucleotides: TGCGCCAGCAGCGCTACAGGGAACAATCAGCCCCAGCATTTT. This encodes CASSATGNNQPQHF.

The chain carries TRBV25-1 and TRBJ1-2, with TRBD1 as a possible D gene (5 bases). The CDR3 is made up of 14 amino acids. Trimming stripped 6 bases from V and 2 bases from J, with 13 bases between. Germline V gene data show CDR1 as MGHDK and CDR2 as SYGVNS. The chain's CDR3 is CASRRGGLNYGYTF. Here the CDR3 DNA reads TGTGCCAGCAGACGGGGGGGACTCAACTATGGCTACACCTTC.

This sequence joins TRBV5-4 and TRBJ2-3, with TRBD1 matching over 9 bases. V lost 4 bases to trimming and J lost 5 bases; unmatched junction nucleotides: 8. Germline lookup yields CDR1 SGHNT and CDR2 YYREEE (reference sequence). The CDR3 runs to 15 residues. The chain's CDR3 is CASSPGQGRRDTQYF. The CDR3 nucleotides are TGTGCCAGCAGCCCAGGACAGGGGAGGAGAGATACGCAGTATTTT. Looking up the rest from reference TRBV5-4 and TRBJ2-3 gives the full variable domain: ETGVTQSPTHLIKTRGQQVTLRCSSQSGHNTVSWYQQALGQGPQFIFQYYREEENGRGNFPPRFSGLQFPNYSSELNVNALELDDSALYLCASSPGQGRRDTQYFGPGTRLTVL.

This rearrangement joins TRBV18 to TRBJ2-1; D uncertain. Germline values: CDR1 KGHSH, CDR2 LQKENI. V gave up 1 base and J gave up 3 bases, with 13 bases separating them. The CDR3 has 16 residues. CDR3 DNA sequence: TGTGCCAGCTCACCACTGGCTGTTGGCGACTACAATGAGCAGTTCTTC. It codes for CASSPLAVGDYNEQFF.

This clone was recorded only once. J is TRBJ2-1 and V is TRBV6-1; 9 bases match TRBD2. CDR1 MNHNS and CDR2 SASEGT come from the germline V gene. With V trimmed by 6 bases and J by 0 bases, 3 bases remained unmatched. This CDR3 contains 15 residues. The CDR3 protein is CASSLAGTSYNEQFF. CDR3 bases: TGTGCCAGCAGCCTAGCGGGAACCTCCTACAATGAGCAGTTCTTC.

The chain uses TRBV15 and TRBJ2-2; TRBD1 matches 7 bases. V trimming: 4 bases; J trimming: 7 bases; junction bases outside the gene matches: 9. Germline V gene sequence: CDR1 LNHNV, CDR2 YYDKDF (reference sequence). The CDR3 length is 15 residues. Here the CDR3 reads CATSKGNRGDGELFF. DNA for the CDR3: TGTGCCACCAGCAAAGGCAACAGGGGAGACGGGGAGCTGTTTTTT.

The rearrangement uses TRBV5-4 and TRBJ2-5; 8 nucleotides line up with TRBD2. The germline V gene has CDR1 SGHNT and CDR2 YYREEE (reference sequence). The CDR3 loop spans 16 amino acids. The junction had 7 bases not matched to a gene; V was cut back by 1 base and J by 2 bases. CDR3 loop: CASSLLAGGTQETQYF. CDR3 bases: TGTGCCAGCAGCTTGTTGGCGGGGGGAACGCAAGAGACCCAGTACTTC.